Each of the 13 T cell receptor beta chains below was sequenced from the same sample in a study of blood T cells in healthy people across ages. Alongside a J-beta primer mix, a sample-barcoded 5' primer served in a second PCR lasting about 7 to 11 cycles. TCRdb re-called the 5' RACE reads through MiXCR, storing one row per CDR3 protein. The table has roughly 900,000 distinct CDR3 sequences, 48% seen once; the top ten hold 13%. The specimen was blood. These receptors all come from a man aged 25-45 years in good health.

The chain employs TRBV15 and TRBJ2-3; tentatively, D is TRBD2 (5 bases). This CDR3 contains 17 residues. Germline lookup yields CDR1 LNHNV and CDR2 YYDKDF (reference sequence). V lost 2 bases and J 0 bases, leaving 15 bases between the germline ends. CDR3 nucleotides: TGTGCCACCAGCAGATTGGGGTCAACTAGTAGCACAGATACGCAGTATTTT. Amino acid sequence: CATSRLGSTSSTDTQYF.

The gene calls are TRBV6-6 and TRBJ2-4; 9 nucleotides align to TRBD1. The J call may be faulty, since TRBJ2-7 better matches the DNA end. The CDR3 runs 14 residues. Germline values: CDR1 MNHNY, CDR2 SVGAGI (reference sequence). The CDR3 spells CATSNRGRGDEQYF. CDR3 nucleotide sequence: TGTGCCACTTCAAACAGGGGGCGAGGGGACGAGCAGTACTTC.

This clonotype was found a few times. The chain links TRBV29-1 to TRBJ2-1; D uncertain. This CDR3 is built from 13 residues. The germline CDR1 and CDR2 sequences are SQVTM and ANQGSEA. V lost 7 bases, J lost 7 bases, and 17 bases lay in between. The CDR3 DNA reads TGCAGCGCAGCGTACAAGAACCCTAATGAGCAGTTCTTC. Translated, it gives CSAAYKNPNEQFF.

This clonotype has at least ten counts. The CDR3 loop is CASSQGIATGELFF. Written as DNA, the CDR3 is TGTGCCAGCAGTCAGGGGATAGCCACCGGGGAGCTGTTTTTT. The chain recombines TRBV6-1 with TRBJ2-2; D is perhaps TRBD1 (6 bases). CDR1 MNHNS and CDR2 SASEGT come from the germline V gene. CDR3 length: 14 amino acids. The ends were cut back, 5 bases at V and 4 bases at J, with 11 bases in the middle.

J is TRBJ2-1 and V is TRBV7-9; 9 nucleotides line up with TRBD2. This CDR3 is built from 15 residues. CDR1 is SEHNR and CDR2 is FQNEAQ in the germline V gene (reference sequence). V was clipped by 1 base and J by 5 bases; unmatched bases: 3. As DNA, the CDR3 is TGTGCCAGCAGCTTAGGGCTAGCGGGGCACAATGAGCAGTTCTTC. It codes for CASSLGLAGHNEQFF.

This clonotype was observed once. The V and J genes are TRBV7-3 and TRBJ1-1; D unresolved. This CDR3 comprises 13 residues. CDR1 is SGHTA and CDR2 is FQGTGA in the germline V gene. V lost 5 bases, J lost 5 bases, and 12 bases lay in between. The CDR3 here is CASSKGRRTEAFF. CDR3 DNA: TGTGCCAGCAGCAAGGGTAGGAGGACTGAAGCTTTCTTT.

This rearrangement joins TRBV20-1 to TRBJ1-2; D is perhaps TRBD1 (5 bases). The CDR3 consists of 13 residues. Trimming pared 5 bases from V and 10 bases from J, leaving 20 bases between. Germline loops: CDR1 DFQATT, CDR2 SNEGSKA (reference sequence). In DNA, the CDR3 is TGCAGTGCTGTCGCCGGGACGGGGAGCGTCTACACCTTC. Translating it yields CSAVAGTGSVYTF.

About this clonotype: One end of the junction does not line up with germline, which may come from a read error. The chain combines TRBV6-2 or TRBV6-3 with TRBJ2-7; possibly TRBD1 or TRBD2 for D (5 bases each). The CDR3 sequence is 15 residues long. Germline V gene sequence: CDR1 MNHEY, CDR2 SVGEGT. As DNA, the CDR3 is TGTGCCAGCAGTCTTACAGGAGGTAGTTCCTACGAGCGGTACTTC. This encodes CASSLTGGSSYERYF.

The rearrangement uses TRBV6-1 and TRBJ2-1; 9 bases align to TRBD2. V shed 4 bases, J shed 7 bases, and the junction held 14 bases outside the gene matches. The CDR3 is 17 residues long. CDR1 is MNHNS, CDR2 SASEGT, per germline. CDR3 sequence (DNA): TGTGCCAGCAGTGGTCTAGCGGGGCAAACAAAGGGTAATGAGCAGTTCTTC. Amino acids: CASSGLAGQTKGNEQFF.

This chain joins TRBV28 and TRBJ1-2, with a possible D match to TRBD1 (5 bases). The V gene lost 7 bases and the J gene lost 5 bases, with 14 bases spanning the gap. The CDR3 has 13 residues. Germline V gene lookup returns CDR1 MDHEN and CDR2 SYDVKM. As DNA, the CDR3 is TGTGCCAGCAAACAGGCCATTGAGTATGGCTACACCTTC. This sequence encodes CASKQAIEYGYTF.

This clonotype was detected a few times. The V gene is TRBV7-9, the J gene TRBJ2-1; D is perhaps TRBD1 (6 bases). The CDR3 runs to 17 residues. Germline lookup yields CDR1 SEHNR and CDR2 FQNEAQ (reference sequence). Trimming pared 5 bases from V and 3 bases from J, leaving 20 bases between. The CDR3 sequence: CASSPPATGSDYNEQFF. In nucleotides, the CDR3 is TGTGCCAGCAGCCCTCCCGCGACAGGTTCTGACTACAATGAGCAGTTCTTC.

The gene calls are TRBV5-1 and TRBJ2-5; 9 bases are shared with TRBD2. The J call could be wrong; TRBJ2-7 is a better fit for the DNA end. The CDR3 spans 14 residues. The germline V gene has CDR1 SGHRS and CDR2 YFSETQ. CDR3 coding DNA: TGCGCCAGCAGCACCGGGACTAGCAGCAACGAGCAGTACTTC. This codes for CASSTGTSSNEQYF.

Regarding this clonotype: A much larger clone sits a single nucleotide away, making a read error possible. V and J are TRBV20-1 and TRBJ1-1; 7 bases are shared with TRBD1. The CDR3 extends over 16 amino acids. CDR1 and CDR2 from the germline V gene are DFQATT and SNEGSKA (reference sequence). CDR3 region: CCARGQGSPPNTEAFF. DNA of the CDR3: TGCTGTGCTAGGGGGCAGGGGTCGCCACCGAACACTGAAGCTTTCTTT.